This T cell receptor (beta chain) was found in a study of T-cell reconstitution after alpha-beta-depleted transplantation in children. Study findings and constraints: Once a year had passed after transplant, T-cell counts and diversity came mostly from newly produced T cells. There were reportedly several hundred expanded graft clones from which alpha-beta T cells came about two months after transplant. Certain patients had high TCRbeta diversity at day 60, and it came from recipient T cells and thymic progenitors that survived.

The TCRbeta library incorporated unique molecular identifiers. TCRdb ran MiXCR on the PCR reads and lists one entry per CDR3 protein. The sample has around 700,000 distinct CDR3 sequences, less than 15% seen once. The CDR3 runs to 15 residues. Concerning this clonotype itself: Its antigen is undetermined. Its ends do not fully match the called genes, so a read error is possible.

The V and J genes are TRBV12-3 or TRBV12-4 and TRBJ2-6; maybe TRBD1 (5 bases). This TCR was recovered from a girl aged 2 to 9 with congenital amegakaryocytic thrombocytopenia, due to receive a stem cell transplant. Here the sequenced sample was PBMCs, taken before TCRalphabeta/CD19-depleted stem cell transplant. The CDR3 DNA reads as TGTGCCAGCAGTTTACATCCCTCTGGGGCCAACGTCCAGACTTTC. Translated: CASSLHPSGANVQTF.